Below, one T cell receptor beta chain is given with its context. This CDR3 is built from 14 residues. J gave up 8 bases and V 4 bases, and 5 bases lay outside the gene matches. Looked up from germline, CDR1 is SGHRS and CDR2 is YFSETQ. How the authors handled the data: Amplification of reference gene primers was used by the study to estimate nucleated cell counts. Generated by immunoSEQ multiplex PCR, the TCRdb table keeps only in-frame clones and is missing some. For V, J and clone size, that table is used; D and trimming come from the DNA. The sample carries about 240,000 clones, around four fifths recorded once. These data belong to a study of blood T cell repertoires in COVID-19. On the study more broadly: Samples representing acute and convalescent COVID-19 were sourced from the United States, Italy and Spain. T cells, B-cell-depleted T cells, or PBMCs provided the cDNA or gDNA that served as material.

Sequencing was carried out using peripheral blood. This TCR derives from a man aged 25 to 40 who had recovered from COVID-19. The V call is TRBV5-1, the J call TRBJ1-4; TRBD1 matches at 10 bases. The CDR3 loop reads CASSPGQGVEKLFF. Written as DNA, the CDR3 is TGCGCCAGCAGCCCAGGACAGGGGGTCGAAAAACTGTTTTTT.